The clone carrying this T cell receptor beta chain was seen a handful of times. Its matching antigen is unknown. This record comes from a study of CD8 T cells in ankylosing spondylitis. Germline V gives CDR1 MDHEN, CDR2 SYDVKM. This CDR3 region has 14 residues. The V gene lost 10 bases and the J gene lost 5 bases, with 17 bases spanning the gap. TCRdb analysed the 5' RACE reads with MiXCR anew, one entry per CDR3 protein. This table holds about 170,000 distinct CDR3 sequences, around 16% found once. Study-level results: A TCR beta motif of 7 or 8 highly homologous variants appeared characteristic of ankylosing spondylitis blood.

This receptor was identified in a male donor with ankylosing spondylitis or in good health (not recorded which). The rearrangement joins TRBV28 to TRBJ2-2; unclear D gene. The sequenced sample was blood, either unsorted or a sorted T cell fraction (not recorded which). The CDR3 DNA sequence: TGTGCCATGGGCCCCCCGACCCAGACCGGGGAGCTGTTTTTT. Residues: CAMGPPTQTGELFF.